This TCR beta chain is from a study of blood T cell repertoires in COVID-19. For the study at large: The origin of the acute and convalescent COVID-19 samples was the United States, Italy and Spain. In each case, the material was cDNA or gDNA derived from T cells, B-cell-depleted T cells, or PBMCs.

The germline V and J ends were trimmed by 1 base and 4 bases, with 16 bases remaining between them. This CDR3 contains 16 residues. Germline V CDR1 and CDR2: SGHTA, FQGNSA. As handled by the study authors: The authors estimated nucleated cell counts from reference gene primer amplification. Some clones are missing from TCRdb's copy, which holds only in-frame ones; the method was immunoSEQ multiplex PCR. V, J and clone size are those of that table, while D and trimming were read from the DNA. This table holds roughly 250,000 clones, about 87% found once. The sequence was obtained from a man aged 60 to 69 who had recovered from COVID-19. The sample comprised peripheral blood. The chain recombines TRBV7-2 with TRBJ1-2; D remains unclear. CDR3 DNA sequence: TGTGCCAGCAGCTTAGTATTCGGCGGGGATCGCTATGGCTACACCTTC. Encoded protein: CASSLVFGGDRYGYTF.